This T cell receptor (beta chain) was observed in a study of STAT3 mutations in large granular lymphocyte leukemia. Findings and caveats of the study: Every T-LGLL patient had at least one immunodominant TCRbeta clonotype.

The germline V gene has CDR1 SGHRS and CDR2 YFSETQ. The CDR3 sequence is 13 residues long. Trimming removed 5 bases at V and 7 bases at J, with 15 bases between. This table comes from immunoSEQ multiplex PCR, and its TCRdb copy is limited to in-frame clones, with some not included. In the table there are about 34,000 clones, approximately 83% of which are singletons. Regarding this clone: Its antigen is unknown.

The clonotype originates from a man between 60 and 75 years old with T-cell large granular lymphocyte leukemia. Some clones in this sample may be carry-over from other donors' samples. This rearrangement joins TRBV5-1 to TRBJ1-1; weak D call: TRBD1 (6 bases). The sample was peripheral blood mononuclear cells. DNA of the CDR3: TGCGCCAGCAGGGCAGGCCCCAGGGGTGAAGCTTTCTTT. This codes for CASRAGPRGEAFF.